This is a list of T cell receptor beta chains from one sample in a study of fetal regulatory T cell absence and autoimmunity. Generated by immunoSEQ multiplex PCR, the TCRdb table keeps only in-frame clones and is missing some. The sample carries about 46,000 clones, approximately 80% recorded once. What was sequenced was cord blood. Every receptor here comes from a newborn boy with IPEX syndrome. Both conserved end residues are trimmed from each CDR3.

J gene,CDR3 length,V gene,CDR3 protein
TRBJ2-2,12,TRBV10-1,ASSEAANTGELF
TRBJ2-7,12,TRBV10-3,AISRVTGDYEQY
TRBJ2-2,10,TRBV11-2,ASSWREGELF
TRBJ2-7,12,TRBV4-3,ASSQASGGYEQY
TRBJ2-4,13,TRBV11-2,ASSPLVGPKNIQY
TRBJ2-1,12,TRBV6-5,ASSYSISSNEQF
TRBJ1-1,11,TRBV19,ASSINRNTEAF
TRBJ1-2,13,TRBV18,ASSPRTGSNYGYT
TRBJ2-2,13,TRBV6-6,ASTFRVPNTGELF
TRBJ2-1,12,TRBV2,ASGGLAGDNEQF
TRBJ1-6,12,TRBV15,ATSRGQGPPSLH
TRBJ1-2,13,TRBV12-5,ASGHHFGTVYGYT
TRBJ1-6,14,TRBV4-1,ASSQDDSSYNSPLH
TRBJ2-1,13,TRBV7-8,ASSFRDSSYNEQF
TRBJ1-4,12,TRBV5-4,ASSPVPGGEKLF
TRBJ2-5,10,TRBV30,AWSVAGETQY
TRBJ1-2,12,TRBV11-2,ASSLGRGAYGYT
TRBJ2-1,8,TRBV20-1,SASGGEQF
TRBJ2-7,16,TRBV2,ASSPLAGGQKRTYEQY
TRBJ2-1,14,TRBV11-1,ASSRGGASGRIEQF
TRBJ2-7,12,TRBV21-1,ASSKSRGLGEQY
TRBJ2-7,12,TRBV14,ASSRAPGRLEQY
TRBJ2-5,14,TRBV7-6,ASSVGQGMRGETQY
TRBJ2-3,14,TRBV7-8,ASSLVGGVSTDTQY
TRBJ1-1,9,TRBV5-4,ASNGDTEAF
TRBJ1-4,13,TRBV6-1,ASSEPGRTNEKLF
TRBJ1-2,12,TRBV25-1,ASSGSGSYYGYT
TRBJ2-7,15,TRBV18,ASSLRWGDSFTYEQY
TRBJ2-7,16,TRBV30,AWRDWGGTSGSSYEQY
TRBJ2-3,16,TRBV12-5,ASGLTGTRGSGTDTQY
TRBJ2-3,13,TRBV5-5,ASSLGGSGTDTQY
TRBJ1-3,11,TRBV7-9,ASSRRNGNTIY